This T cell receptor (beta chain) originates from a study of technical replicates of blood from a handful of donors. The data were produced by immunoSEQ multiplex PCR, yet TCRdb's version contains in-frame clones alone and is incomplete. Among some 68,000 clones listed, around 95% were seen once. Germline lookup yields CDR1 SEHNR and CDR2 FQNEAQ (reference sequence). The CDR3 is 15 amino acids. V was cut by 1 base and J by 1 base, with 7 bases left in between. The clonotype comes from a human donor in good health. Source material: T cells isolated from PBMCs. V is TRBV7-9 and J is TRBJ2-2; a possible D gene is TRBD1 (5 bases). The CDR3 is CASSLGQGNTGELFF. For the CDR3, the DNA is TGTGCCAGCAGCTTAGGTCAGGGGAACACCGGGGAGCTGTTTTTT.